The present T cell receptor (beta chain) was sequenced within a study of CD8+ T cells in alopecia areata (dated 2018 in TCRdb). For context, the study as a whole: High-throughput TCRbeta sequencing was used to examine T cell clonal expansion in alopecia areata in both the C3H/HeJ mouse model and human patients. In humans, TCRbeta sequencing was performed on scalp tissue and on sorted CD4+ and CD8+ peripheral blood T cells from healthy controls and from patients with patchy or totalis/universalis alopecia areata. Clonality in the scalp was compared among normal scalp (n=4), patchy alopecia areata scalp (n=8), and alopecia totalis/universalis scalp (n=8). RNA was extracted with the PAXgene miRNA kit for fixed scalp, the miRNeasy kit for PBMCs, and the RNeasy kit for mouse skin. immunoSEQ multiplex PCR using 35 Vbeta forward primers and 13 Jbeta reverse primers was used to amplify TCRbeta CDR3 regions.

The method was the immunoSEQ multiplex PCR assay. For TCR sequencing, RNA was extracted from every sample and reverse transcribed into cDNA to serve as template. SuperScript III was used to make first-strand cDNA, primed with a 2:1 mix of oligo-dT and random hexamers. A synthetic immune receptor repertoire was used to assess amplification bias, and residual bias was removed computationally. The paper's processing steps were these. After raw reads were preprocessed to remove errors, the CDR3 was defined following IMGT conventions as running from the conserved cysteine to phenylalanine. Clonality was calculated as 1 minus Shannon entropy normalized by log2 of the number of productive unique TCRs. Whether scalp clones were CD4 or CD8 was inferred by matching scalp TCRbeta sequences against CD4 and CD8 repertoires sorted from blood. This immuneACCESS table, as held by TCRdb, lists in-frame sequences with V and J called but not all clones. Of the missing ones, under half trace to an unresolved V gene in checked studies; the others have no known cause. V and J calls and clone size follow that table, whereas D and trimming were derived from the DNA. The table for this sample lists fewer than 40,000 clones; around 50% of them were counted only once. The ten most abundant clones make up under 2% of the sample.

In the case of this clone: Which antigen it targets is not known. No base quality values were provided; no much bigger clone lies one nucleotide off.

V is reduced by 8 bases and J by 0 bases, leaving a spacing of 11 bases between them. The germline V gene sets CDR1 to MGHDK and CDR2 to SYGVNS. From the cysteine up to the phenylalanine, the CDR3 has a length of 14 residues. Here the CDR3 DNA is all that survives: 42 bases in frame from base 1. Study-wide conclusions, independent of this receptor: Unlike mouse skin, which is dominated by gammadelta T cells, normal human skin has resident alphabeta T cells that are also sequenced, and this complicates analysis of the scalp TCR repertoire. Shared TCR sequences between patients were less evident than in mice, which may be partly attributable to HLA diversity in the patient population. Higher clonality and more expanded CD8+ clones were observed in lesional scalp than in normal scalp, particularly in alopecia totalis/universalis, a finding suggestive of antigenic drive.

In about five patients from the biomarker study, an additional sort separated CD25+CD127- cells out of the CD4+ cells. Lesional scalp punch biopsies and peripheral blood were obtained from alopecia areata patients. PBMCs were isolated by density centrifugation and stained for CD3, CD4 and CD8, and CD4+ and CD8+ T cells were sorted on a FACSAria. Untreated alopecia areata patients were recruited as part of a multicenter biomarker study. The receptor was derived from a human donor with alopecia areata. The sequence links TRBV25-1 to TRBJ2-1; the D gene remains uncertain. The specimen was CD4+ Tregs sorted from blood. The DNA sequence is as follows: TGTGCCAGCCGCCCTAGAGGCTCCTACAATGAGCAGTTCTTC. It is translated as CASRPRGSYNEQFF. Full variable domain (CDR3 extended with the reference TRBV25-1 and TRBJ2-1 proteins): EADIYQTPRYLVIGTGKKITLECSQTMGHDKMYWYQQDPGMELHLIHYSYGVNSTEKGDLSSESTVSRIRTEHFPLTLESARPSHTSQYLCASRPRGSYNEQFFGPGTRLTVL.